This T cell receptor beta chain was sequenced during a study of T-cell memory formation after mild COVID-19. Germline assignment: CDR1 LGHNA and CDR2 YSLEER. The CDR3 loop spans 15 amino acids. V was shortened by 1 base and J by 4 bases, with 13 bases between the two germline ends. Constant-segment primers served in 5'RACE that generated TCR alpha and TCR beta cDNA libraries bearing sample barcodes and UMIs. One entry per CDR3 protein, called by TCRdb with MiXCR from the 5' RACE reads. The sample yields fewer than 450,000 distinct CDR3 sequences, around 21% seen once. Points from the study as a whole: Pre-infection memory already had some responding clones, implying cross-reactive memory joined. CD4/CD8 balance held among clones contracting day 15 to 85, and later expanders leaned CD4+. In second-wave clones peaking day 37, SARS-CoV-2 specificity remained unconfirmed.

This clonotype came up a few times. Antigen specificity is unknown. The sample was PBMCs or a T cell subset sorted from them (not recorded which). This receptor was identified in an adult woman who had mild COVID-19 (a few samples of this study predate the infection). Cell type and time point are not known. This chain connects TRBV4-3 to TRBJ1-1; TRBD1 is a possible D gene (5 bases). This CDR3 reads CASSQVGRGGTEAFF. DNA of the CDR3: TGCGCCAGCAGCCAAGTGGGCCGGGGGGGCACTGAAGCTTTCTTT.